The clone carrying this T cell receptor beta chain occurred once. The sample comes from a study of shared clonotypes between healthy human individuals. Germline-derived CDR1 and CDR2 are LNHDA and SQIVND (reference sequence). The V end lost 3 bases, the J end lost 7 bases, and 17 bases lay between the germline ends. This CDR3 contains 15 residues. The data were produced by immunoSEQ multiplex PCR, yet TCRdb's version contains in-frame clones alone and is incomplete. The table shows 1.4 million to 1.5 million clones, with roughly 96% occurring only once. The specimen was naive CD4+ T cells sorted from blood. Subset: CD45RA+ positively selected. This sequence was found in a man aged 25 to 40 in good health. The gene calls are TRBV19 and TRBJ2-3; D unclear. CDR3 DNA sequence: TGTGCCAGTAGTATCGGGCAGGATCTGCGGAATACGCAGTATTTT. This sequence encodes CASSIGQDLRNTQYF.